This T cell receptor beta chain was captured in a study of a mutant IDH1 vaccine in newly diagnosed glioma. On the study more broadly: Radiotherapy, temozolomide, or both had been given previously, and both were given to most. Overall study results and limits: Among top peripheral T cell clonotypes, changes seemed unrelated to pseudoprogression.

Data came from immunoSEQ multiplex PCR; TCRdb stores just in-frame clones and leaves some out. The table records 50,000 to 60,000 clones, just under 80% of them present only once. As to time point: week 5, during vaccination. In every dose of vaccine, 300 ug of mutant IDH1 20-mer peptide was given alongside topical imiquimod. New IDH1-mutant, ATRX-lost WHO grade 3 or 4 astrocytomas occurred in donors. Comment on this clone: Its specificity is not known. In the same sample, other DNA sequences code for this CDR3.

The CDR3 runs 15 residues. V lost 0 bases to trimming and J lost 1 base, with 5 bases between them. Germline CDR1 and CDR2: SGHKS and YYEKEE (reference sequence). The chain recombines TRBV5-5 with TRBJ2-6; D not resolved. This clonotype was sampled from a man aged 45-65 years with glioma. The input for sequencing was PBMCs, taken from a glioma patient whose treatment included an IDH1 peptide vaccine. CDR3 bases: TGTGCCAGCAGCTTGGTCGGTTCTGGGGCCAACGTCCTGACTTTC. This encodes CASSLVGSGANVLTF.